This T cell receptor beta chain was captured by sequencing in a study of shared clonotypes between healthy human individuals. V was trimmed by 5 bases and J by 1 base, leaving 18 bases between them. There are 17 residues in the CDR3. Germline V lookup: CDR1 MNHEY, CDR2 SMNVEV (reference sequence). Profiling relied on immunoSEQ multiplex PCR, and the TCRdb table lists in-frame clones only, not all of them. The table includes about 2.4 million clones, around 94% detected once. The sequence was obtained from a man aged 18 to 29 in good health. Sequenced: naive CD4+ T cells sorted from blood. As for subset: CD45RA+ positively selected. This chain joins TRBV27 and TRBJ1-5, with D uncertain. In DNA form, the CDR3 reads TGTGCCAGCAGTCCAACCGCGCTGGGTGGGAGCAATCAGCCCCAGCATTTT. This encodes CASSPTALGGSNQPQHF.